The 20 T cell receptor beta chains in this list originate from one sample, sequenced in a study of blood T cell repertoires in COVID-19. Method: immunoSEQ multiplex PCR; TCRdb's copy keeps in-frame clones and lacks some. This sample has about 180,000 clones; nearly 80% occur once, and the top ten carry roughly an eighth. Sequenced material: PBMCs or T cells enriched from blood (not recorded which). The receptors derive from a man in his 60s who had been exposed to COVID-19.

This clone was counted a few times. The chain carries TRBV21-1 and TRBJ1-2. TRBV21-1 is described as a pseudogene. The CDR3 contains 11 residues. The CDR3 nucleotides read TGTGCCAGCAGCGTGCCGGGGGGGGACACCTTC. This codes for CASSVPGGDTF.

The rearrangement links TRBV27 to TRBJ2-1, with TRBD2 matching 9 bases. The CDR3 runs to 16 residues. Trimming took 5 bases from V and 0 from J; bases not matched to a gene: 5. CDR1 and CDR2 (germline): MNHEY, SMNVEV (reference sequence). Here the CDR3 DNA reads TGTGCCAGCAGTCCAAGCGGGGGGAGCTCCTACAATGAGCAGTTCTTC. Encoded protein: CASSPSGGSSYNEQFF.

The chain links TRBV7-2 to TRBJ1-1; 7 bases align to TRBD1. V shed 5 bases and J 0 bases; nucleotides not matched to a gene: 6. This CDR3 has 15 amino acids. Germline V gene sequence: CDR1 SGHTA, CDR2 FQGNSA. CDR3 sequence reads: CASSPPTGLNTEAFF. For the CDR3, the DNA is TGTGCCAGCAGCCCCCCGACAGGGTTGAACACTGAAGCTTTCTTT.

The sample holds one count of this clone. This rearrangement joins TRBV27 to TRBJ2-5; D uncertain. Germline V gene lookup returns CDR1 MNHEY and CDR2 SMNVEV (reference sequence). V lost 0 bases and J lost 2, with 13 bases in between. This CDR3 spans 16 amino acids. DNA of the CDR3: TGTGCCAGCAGTTTATCCCCCCTCTCCGGGCAAGAGACCCAGTACTTC. This codes for CASSLSPLSGQETQYF.

This clone occurred many times. V usage is TRBV5-1 and J usage is TRBJ1-1; no definite D call. Trimming cost V 2 bases and J 5 bases, with 13 bases left between them. CDR1 and CDR2 from the germline V gene are SGHRS and YFSETQ. CDR3 size: 14 residues. Here the CDR3 DNA reads TGCGCCAGCAGCTTCCCAGGAGCGGGGACTGAAGCTTTCTTT. Amino acids: CASSFPGAGTEAFF.

This rearrangement joins TRBV5-3 to TRBJ2-7; TRBD1 matches 10 bases. TRBV5-3 has ORF status, its function being uncertain. V lost 6 bases, J lost 4 bases, and 13 bases stayed unmatched. This CDR3 region has 16 residues. The DNA of the CDR3 is TGTGCCAGAATCCATCGGAGGGACAGGGGTTCTTACGAGCAGTACTTC. Its translation: CARIHRRDRGSYEQYF.

V is TRBV7-9 and J is TRBJ2-1; 10 bases fit TRBD2. Germline CDR1 SEHNR, CDR2 FQNEAQ (reference sequence). V shed 1 base and J 11 bases; nucleotides not matched to a gene: 5. This CDR3 region has 14 residues. This CDR3 is CASSLVGLAPQQFF. The CDR3 region has the DNA TGTGCCAGCAGCTTAGTGGGACTAGCGCCTCAGCAGTTCTTC.

This chain connects TRBV24-1 to TRBJ2-5; tentative D call: TRBD2 (6 bases). The CDR3 length is 15 residues. Germline assignment: CDR1 KGHDR and CDR2 SFDVKD. V lost 3 bases and J lost 6, with 16 bases in between. CDR3 in amino acids: CATSDRTGGTQTQYF. CDR3 bases: TGTGCCACCAGTGATCGGACCGGGGGAACGCAGACCCAGTACTTC.

This chain uses TRBV25-1 with TRBJ2-5; D possibly corresponds to TRBD1 (5 bases). The germline V gene encodes CDR1 MGHDK and CDR2 SYGVNS. Trimming took 6 bases from V and 4 from J, leaving 12 bases between them. The CDR3 runs to 13 residues. The CDR3 bases are TGTGCCAGCAGCATAGGGGTGGCAGAGACCCAGTACTTC. Protein sequence: CASSIGVAETQYF.

The V gene is TRBV5-4, the J gene TRBJ1-5; 8 bases map to TRBD1. The CDR3 length is 15 residues. Germline-derived CDR1 and CDR2 are SGHNT and YYREEE (reference sequence). V shed 2 bases, J shed 6 bases, and the junction held 7 bases outside the gene matches. CDR3: CASSLGGQGAQPQHF. CDR3 in DNA: TGTGCCAGCAGCTTAGGGGGGCAGGGGGCTCAGCCCCAGCATTTT. The variable domain in full, completed from reference TRBV5-4 and TRBJ1-5, reads ETGVTQSPTHLIKTRGQQVTLRCSSQSGHNTVSWYQQALGQGPQFIFQYYREEENGRGNFPPRFSGLQFPNYSSELNVNALELDDSALYLCASSLGGQGAQPQHFGDGTRLSIL.

The chain has TRBV19 and TRBJ1-1; 7 bases are shared with TRBD1. The CDR3 spans 13 residues. J was trimmed by 4 bases and V by 6 bases; bases with no gene match: 5. Germline values: CDR1 LNHDA, CDR2 SQIVND (reference sequence). The CDR3 sequence: CASRQGQSTEAFF. As DNA, the CDR3 is TGTGCCAGTAGACAGGGGCAGAGCACTGAAGCTTTCTTT. The entire variable domain, with the rest obtained from reference TRBV19 and TRBJ1-1, is as follows: DGGITQSPKYLFRKEGQNVTLSCEQNLNHDAMYWYRQDPGQGLRLIYYSQIVNDFQKGDIAEGYSVSREKKESFPLTVTSAQKNPTAFYLCASRQGQSTEAFFGQGTRLTVV.

This clone appeared once. The gene calls are TRBV7-8 and TRBJ2-7; 8 bases map to TRBD1. This CDR3 region has 16 residues. With 4 bases clipped from V and 2 bases from J, the junction kept 10 bases outside the gene matches. CDR1 and CDR2 (germline): SGHVS, FQNEAQ. CDR3 loop: CASSSPRAGGPYEQYF. Here the CDR3 DNA reads TGTGCCAGCAGCTCACCCCGGGCAGGGGGCCCCTACGAGCAGTACTTC.

The chain employs TRBV5-4 and TRBJ2-3; a possible D gene is TRBD2 (7 bases). This CDR3 region has 17 residues. CDR1 is SGHNT, CDR2 YYREEE, per germline (reference sequence). Trimming removed 4 bases at V and 3 bases at J, with 21 bases between. This CDR3 reads CASSDPRRGAGTDTQYF. Written as DNA, the CDR3 is TGTGCCAGCAGCGATCCAAGACGGGGGGCTGGGACAGATACGCAGTATTTT. Full variable domain (outside the CDR3, taken from reference TRBV5-4 and TRBJ2-3): ETGVTQSPTHLIKTRGQQVTLRCSSQSGHNTVSWYQQALGQGPQFIFQYYREEENGRGNFPPRFSGLQFPNYSSELNVNALELDDSALYLCASSDPRRGAGTDTQYFGPGTRLTVL.

The chain combines TRBV9 with TRBJ2-3; 7 bases map to TRBD2. The CDR3 covers 15 residues. Germline CDR1 and CDR2: SGDLS and YYNGEE. The trim removed 0 bases at V and 4 bases at J, leaving 5 bases unmatched. The DNA of the CDR3 is TGTGCCAGCAGCGTAGGGGAGGGTTGGCCAGATACGCAGTATTTT. It codes for CASSVGEGWPDTQYF.

This clone was observed once. V and J are TRBV5-1 and TRBJ2-1; D is undetermined. V lost 1 base and J lost 3, with 5 bases in between. Germline CDR1 reads SGHRS; CDR2 reads YFSETQ. The CDR3 length is 13 residues. CDR3 loop: CASSLLRYNEQFF. CDR3 nucleotides: TGCGCCAGCAGCTTGCTCCGCTACAATGAGCAGTTCTTC.

Concerning this clone: Germline is not matched at one junction end, which may reflect a read error. V usage is TRBV7-2 and J usage is TRBJ2-7, with D maybe TRBD1 (5 bases). CDR3 length: 13 amino acids. Germline CDR1 and CDR2: SGHTA and FQGNSA. Written as DNA, the CDR3 is TGTGCCAGCAGCTTATTCGGCTCGCAGCAGGGCGACTTC. It encodes CASSLFGSQQGDF.

The chain carries TRBV3-1 (or the pseudogene TRBV3-2) and TRBJ1-1; D remains ambiguous. V gave up 0 bases and J gave up 8 bases, with 7 bases separating them. Germline-derived CDR1 and CDR2 are LGHDT and YNNKEL (reference sequence). This CDR3 spans 12 amino acids. The CDR3 here is CASSQDGLEAFF. CDR3 sequence (DNA): TGTGCCAGCAGCCAAGATGGGCTAGAAGCTTTCTTT.

The chain joins TRBV28 to TRBJ1-2; 11 nucleotides line up with TRBD1. J was trimmed by 4 bases and V by 7 bases; bases with no gene match: 17. The CDR3 is 18 residues long. CDR1 is MDHEN and CDR2 is SYDVKM in the germline V gene. The CDR3 spells CASTSMPRTGGEAYGYTF. In nucleotides, the CDR3 is TGTGCCAGCACCTCCATGCCGAGGACAGGGGGCGAGGCCTATGGCTACACCTTC.

The rearrangement links TRBV7-8 to TRBJ1-1; no firm D call. Per the germline V gene, CDR1 is SGHVS and CDR2 is FQNEAQ. V gave up 2 bases and J gave up 3 bases, with 10 bases separating them. CDR3 length equals 14 residues. Here the CDR3 DNA reads TGTGCCAGCAGCTTAACGCTGGAGTACACTGAAGCTTTCTTT. Protein sequence: CASSLTLEYTEAFF.

The chain is built from TRBV24-1 and TRBJ2-7; 7 nucleotides line up with TRBD1. From germline, CDR1 is KGHDR and CDR2 SFDVKD. V gave up 0 bases and J gave up 11 bases; unmatched junction bases: 0. The CDR3 consists of 11 residues. The CDR3 region is CATSDLQGEYF. DNA of the CDR3: TGTGCCACCAGTGATTTGCAGGGGGAGTACTTC.